The source of this T cell receptor (beta chain) is a study of identical twins. Study-wide points: Fewer insertions characterized abundant cord blood beta clonotypes, whereas memory repertoires showed none.

Unique molecular identifiers were in the cDNA, with template-switch universal primer binding. TCRdb fed the 5' RACE reads into MiXCR, producing one record per CDR3 protein. This sample has hundreds of thousands of distinct CDR3 sequences; roughly a quarter occur once, and the top ten carry about 2.7%. The V gene's germline CDR1 is MNHNS and CDR2 SASEGT. The CDR3 covers 13 residues. The ends were cut back, 8 bases at V and 2 bases at J, with 13 bases in the middle. This clonotype was seen a few times. The antigen is not known. In addition, the sample was reused for a study of T cells expressing NK-cell markers. From that report: Several donors had dominant NKG2C+ clonotypes that comprised roughly 1.0-8% of their CD8+ T cells.

The chain recombines TRBV6-1 with TRBJ2-7; D possibly uses TRBD1 or TRBD2 (5 bases each). Material: CD4+ T cells sorted from blood. This clonotype was sampled from a woman under 30 in good health. In nucleotides, the CDR3 is TGTGCCAGCCGCCTGAAGGGACCCTACGAGCAGTACTTC. Translation: CASRLKGPYEQYF.